This TCR beta chain was identified in a study of blood T cell repertoires in COVID-19. Study-level background: Spain, Italy and the United States supplied samples that represented acute and convalescent COVID-19.

Authors' analysis steps: It was from reference gene primer amplification that nucleated cell counts were estimated. Using immunoSEQ multiplex PCR, the repertoire was profiled, and TCRdb retains in-frame clones only, with some absent. That table gives V, J and clone size, and the DNA gave D and trimming. Of about 190,000 clones listed, around 84% are singletons. Participant-given clinical history determined each cohort assignment. The clonotype comes from a woman aged 25 to 39 who had been exposed to COVID-19. The sequencing input was PBMCs or T cells enriched from blood (not recorded which).

In DNA form, the CDR3 reads TGCGCCAGTACCCTTGCAGGGGTTAGCACCGGGGAGCTGTTTTTT. Translating gives CASTLAGVSTGELFF. The J gene is TRBJ2-2, the V gene TRBV5-1, with D possibly matching TRBD1 (6 bases). The V and J ends lost 8 bases and 4 bases respectively, with 18 bases between them. Germline values: CDR1 SGHRS, CDR2 YFSETQ. This CDR3 contains 15 residues.